This T cell receptor beta chain was recovered during a study of T cell responses to AZD1222 COVID-19 vaccine. About this clone itself: Its antigen remains unknown.

Germline assignment: CDR1 MNHEY and CDR2 SVGAGI. With V trimmed by 6 bases and J by 7 bases, 6 bases remained unmatched. This CDR3 is built from 13 residues. Study findings and constraints: The donors showed a predominance of white British ancestry and of females, with possible underestimation of clonal diversity.

Sequencing used immunoSEQ multiplex PCR; TCRdb keeps in-frame clones, though not all of them. The data contain tens of thousands of clones, 85% of them singletons. The sample in question was peripheral blood, obtained 28 days after the second AZD1222 dose. This TCR derives from an adult who received the AZD1222 COVID-19 vaccine. The rearrangement links TRBV6-5 to TRBJ1-1, with 9 nucleotides matching TRBD1. The CDR3 reads CASREGQGREAFF. The DNA of the CDR3 is TGTGCCAGCAGGGAGGGACAGGGTCGTGAAGCTTTCTTT.